Following are 21 T cell receptor beta chains from one sample sequenced in a study of cytomegalovirus exposure and HLA in healthy donors. 13 Jbeta primers and 60 Vbeta primers were used for the PCR. Sequenced by immunoSEQ multiplex PCR; TCRdb stores in-frame clones only, minus some. In the table there are hundreds of thousands of clones, roughly 90% of which are singletons. The sample consisted of PBMCs. The receptors were sampled from a woman aged 18-30 years in good health and CMV-seronegative.

Here the CDR3 DNA reads TGTGCCAGCAGCGTGACAGGGGGCGCAACTGAAGCTTTCTTT. This translates into CASSVTGGATEAFF. J is TRBJ1-1 and V is TRBV7-3; 10 bases align to TRBD1. V shed 5 bases and J 5 bases; nucleotides not matched to a gene: 5. This CDR3 is built from 14 residues. The germline V gene has CDR1 SGHTA and CDR2 FQGTGA.

The chain couples TRBV19 to TRBJ2-7; 9 nucleotides agree with TRBD1. The CDR3 has 14 residues. The V and J ends lost 3 bases and 2 bases, in that order; junction bases with no gene match: 2. Germline V gene lookup returns CDR1 LNHDA and CDR2 SQIVND (reference sequence). The CDR3 spells CASSMGTGTYEQYF. The CDR3 DNA follows: TGTGCCAGTAGTATGGGGACAGGGACCTACGAGCAGTACTTC.

This rearrangement joins TRBV7-3 to TRBJ2-5; D gene uncertain. The CDR3 extends over 14 amino acids. Looked up from germline, CDR1 is SGHTA and CDR2 is FQGTGA. V was shortened by 1 base and J by 5 bases, with 11 bases between the two germline ends. This CDR3 reads CASSLISIRETQYF. The CDR3 DNA sequence: TGTGCCAGCAGCTTAATCTCCATCCGGGAGACCCAGTACTTC.

The chain is built from TRBV5-6 and TRBJ1-2, with 7 bases that match TRBD1. Germline V gene data show CDR1 as SGHDT and CDR2 as YYEEEE. The ends lost 2 bases at V and 7 bases at J; junction bases unmatched: 8. The CDR3 contains 14 residues. CDR3 in amino acids: CASSFGQVTFGYTF. The CDR3 DNA follows: TGTGCCAGCAGCTTTGGACAGGTGACCTTTGGCTACACCTTC. Together with reference TRBV5-6 and TRBJ1-2, the CDR3 gives the full variable domain: DAGVTQSPTHLIKTRGQQVTLRCSPKSGHDTVSWYQQALGQGPQFIFQYYEEEERQRGNFPDRFSGHQFPNYSSELNVNALLLGDSALYLCASSFGQVTFGYTFGSGTRLTVV.

The V and J genes are TRBV2 and TRBJ1-1, with D possibly matching TRBD1 (5 bases). The V and J ends lost 5 bases and 7 bases respectively, with 11 bases between them. The length of the CDR3 is 12 residues. Looked up from germline, CDR1 is SNHLY and CDR2 is FYNNEI. Written as DNA, the CDR3 is TGTGCCAGCAGTCGCGATACAGGTGAAGCTTTCTTT. Its protein product is CASSRDTGEAFF.

V gene TRBV4-1 combines with J gene TRBJ2-2, with 8 bases lining up with TRBD2. CDR1 and CDR2 from the germline V gene are MGHRA and YSYEKL. This CDR3 is built from 18 residues. With 1 base clipped from V and 1 base from J, the junction kept 8 bases outside the gene matches. CDR3 sequence (DNA): TGCGCCAGCAGCCAAGGGCCCGGCCTAGCGGGGAACACCGGGGAGCTGTTTTTT. Amino acid sequence: CASSQGPGLAGNTGELFF.

Note on this clone: The same CDR3 can be traced to other DNA sequences in this sample. This rearrangement joins TRBV9 to TRBJ1-1; weak D call: TRBD1 (5 bases). The V gene lost 0 bases and the J gene lost 5 bases, with 8 bases spanning the gap. The CDR3 is made up of 13 amino acids. Per the germline V gene, CDR1 is SGDLS and CDR2 is YYNGEE. This CDR3 reads CASSVVPGTEAFF. The CDR3, as DNA: TGTGCCAGCAGCGTAGTCCCAGGGACTGAAGCTTTCTTT. Looking up the rest from reference TRBV9 and TRBJ1-1 gives the full variable domain: DSGVTQTPKHLITATGQRVTLRCSPRSGDLSVYWYQQSLDQGLQFLIQYYNGEERAKGNILERFSAQQFPDLHSELNLSSLELGDSALYFCASSVVPGTEAFFGQGTRLTVV.

The chain joins TRBV23-1 to TRBJ2-7; D remains unclear. TRBV23-1 is treated as an ORF (open reading frame) with a function not yet certain. V lost 6 bases and J lost 4, with 7 bases in between. This CDR3 is built from 11 residues. In nucleotides, the CDR3 is TGCGCCAGCAGCTCCCAGTACGAGCAGTACTTC. It is translated as CASSSQYEQYF.

This rearrangement joins TRBV4-1 to TRBJ1-6, with 7 nucleotides matching TRBD1. Unmatched junction bases numbered 3, after V lost 1 base and J lost 3 bases. Germline V gives CDR1 MGHRA, CDR2 YSYEKL. This CDR3 is built from 16 residues. The CDR3 DNA sequence: TGCGCCAGCAGCCAAGGGGGACAGAGCTATAATTCACCCCTCCACTTT. Protein product: CASSQGGQSYNSPLHF.

The chain carries TRBV6-6 and TRBJ2-5; no definite D call. Trimming removed 0 bases at V and 1 base at J, with 6 bases between. Germline V CDR1 and CDR2: MNHNY, SVGAGI (reference sequence). This CDR3 is 14 amino acids long. CDR3 sequence (DNA): TGTGCCAGCAGTTACTCGTACAGCCAAGAGACCCAGTACTTC. It codes for CASSYSYSQETQYF.

CDR3 in amino acids: CASSLLGTGKPVAAGDLETQYF. The CDR3 DNA reads as TGTGCCAGCAGCTTGCTGGGGACAGGGAAACCGGTAGCAGCGGGGGATTTAGAGACCCAGTACTTC. The rearrangement uses TRBV7-8 and TRBJ2-5, with a possible D match to TRBD1 (9 bases). Germline CDR1 and CDR2: SGHVS and FQNEAQ. The CDR3 has 22 residues. V was shortened by 3 bases and J by 4 bases, with 36 bases between the two germline ends.

The gene calls are TRBV1 and TRBJ2-6; the DNA was not used to check the table's D call, TRBD2. TRBV1 is a recognized pseudogene. CDR3 size: 19 residues. The CDR3 coding sequence is TGCACCAGCAGCCATTTCCGGACGGGGGACCCCTCTGGGGCCAACGTCCTGACTTTC. It encodes CTSSHFRTGDPSGANVLTF.

The chain recombines TRBV5-1 with TRBJ2-7; 9 bases match TRBD1. Looked up from germline, CDR1 is SGHRS and CDR2 is YFSETQ. This CDR3 comprises 14 residues. Losses at the gene ends were 3 bases for V and 4 bases for J; bases not matched to a gene: 5. The CDR3 bases are TGCGCCAGCAGCTCAGGACAGGGGAGGTACGAGCAGTACTTC. It specifies CASSSGQGRYEQYF. Supplemented by reference TRBV5-1 and TRBJ2-7, the full variable domain reads KAGVTQTPRYLIKTRGQQVTLSCSPISGHRSVSWYQQTPGQGLQFLFEYFSETQRNKGNFPGRFSGRQFSNSRSEMNVSTLELGDSALYLCASSSGQGRYEQYFGPGTRLTVT.

The chain uses TRBV5-1 and TRBJ2-7; tentative D call: TRBD1 (5 bases). CDR3 length: 15 residues. V lost 0 bases and J 5 bases, leaving 15 bases between the germline ends. The germline V gene encodes CDR1 SGHRS and CDR2 YFSETQ. Written as DNA, the CDR3 is TGCGCCAGCAGCTTGGTCTTACAGGCAGGTAACGAGCAGTACTTC. This translates into CASSLVLQAGNEQYF.

Comment on this clone: Given the absence of the conserved phenylalanine or tryptophan at the CDR3 end, a read error is likely. The chain recombines TRBV19 with TRBJ1-1; TRBD1 matches at 8 bases. Germline lookup yields CDR1 LNHDA and CDR2 SQIVND (reference sequence). V was pared by 9 bases and J by 4 bases, with 4 bases of the junction left unmatched. The CDR3 consists of 12 residues. The CDR3 DNA sequence: TGTGCCAGCCAGGACAGGGTCACTGAAGCTTTCCTT. Encoded protein: CASQDRVTEAFL.

As concerns this clone: A junction end diverges from the germline sequence, so it may reflect a read error. The chain has TRBV5-1 and TRBJ2-7; 10 bases match TRBD2. The germline CDR1 and CDR2 sequences are SGHRS and YFSETQ. The CDR3 sequence is 14 residues long. The DNA of the CDR3 is TGCGCCAGCAGCTTGGGGGGGACTAGCGCACACTTGGGCTTC. Translation gives CASSLGGTSAHLGF.

About this clone: Sequence at one end of the junction differs from germline and may be a read error. The J gene is TRBJ2-7, the V gene TRBV7-7; D may be TRBD1 (6 bases). The CDR3 totals 14 residues. Germline V gene data show CDR1 as SSHAT and CDR2 as FNYEAQ (reference sequence). CDR3 bases: TGTGCTAGCAGCCCGGGCTCAGGGGACTACGAGCAGTACTTC. It codes for CASSPGSGDYEQYF.

The J gene is TRBJ2-1, the V gene TRBV7-7, with a tentative D call TRBD1 (6 bases). Germline CDR1 SSHAT, CDR2 FNYEAQ (reference sequence). Trimming shortened V by 4 bases and J by 7 bases, and 8 bases separated the two germline ends. This CDR3 has 12 amino acids. The CDR3 nucleotides read TGTGCCAGCAGCTCACAGGGAAATGAGCAGTTCTTC. It is translated as CASSSQGNEQFF.

The V call is TRBV19, the J call TRBJ2-7, with D possibly matching TRBD1 (6 bases). The V gene's germline CDR1 is LNHDA and CDR2 SQIVND (reference sequence). This CDR3 spans 14 amino acids. The germline V and J ends were trimmed by 4 bases and 2 bases, with 12 bases remaining between them. CDR3 DNA sequence: TGTGCCAGTAGTACTACGGCAGGGGCCTACGAGCAGTACTTC. It is translated as CASSTTAGAYEQYF.

V is TRBV5-1 and J is TRBJ2-7; TRBD1 matches 9 bases. V lost 3 bases to trimming and J lost 3 bases; unmatched junction nucleotides: 4. The germline V gene has CDR1 SGHRS and CDR2 YFSETQ. This CDR3 contains 14 residues. The CDR3 DNA reads as TGCGCCAGCAGCTCGGGACAGGGTATCTACGAGCAGTACTTC. Protein sequence: CASSSGQGIYEQYF.

The chain is built from TRBV6-1 and TRBJ2-5; D unresolved. The CDR3 length is 15 residues. The ends were cut back, 0 bases at V and 5 bases at J, with 13 bases in the middle. CDR1 and CDR2 from the germline V gene are MNHNS and SASEGT. CDR3 sequence reads: CASSEAPRSWETQYF. DNA of the CDR3: TGTGCCAGCAGTGAAGCTCCTAGGAGTTGGGAGACCCAGTACTTC.